This T cell receptor (beta chain) was captured by sequencing in a study of OX40 agonist ivuxolimab in advanced cancers. Background for the entire study: Ivuxolimab was a fully human IgG2 agonistic monoclonal antibody targeting the costimulatory receptor OX40 (CD134). Among the approximately 54 dose-escalation patients, roughly 20 had hepatocellular carcinoma, roughly 15 melanoma, 9 renal cell carcinoma and 9 head and neck cancer. Prior anti-PD-1, anti-PD-L1 or anti-CTLA-4 therapy was permitted, and checkpoint inhibitors had been received by less than 45% of dose-escalation patients. Peripheral TCRbeta sequencing aimed to test whether ivuxolimab altered TCR sequence diversity and caused clonal T-cell expansion. The monotherapy dose-escalation portion (N ≈ 52 patients) of the phase I ivuxolimab trial is reported in the paper. A male proportion of roughly 85% and a mean age of approximately 60 years, ranging from 23 to 79, were recorded for the dose-escalation cohort. Three dose-escalation patients achieved partial responses, one with hepatocellular carcinoma and two with cutaneous melanoma. Intravenous ivuxolimab was administered to patients every 2 weeks at six dose levels: 0.01, 0.1, 0.3, 1.5, 3 and 10 mg/kg. Overall study results and their limits: In the 0.1-3.0 mg/kg groups, partial responders were among the patients with the lowest normalized peripheral clonal expansion, particularly in CD8+ T cells. At doses of 0.1 to 3.0 mg/kg, clonal expansion of both CD4+ and CD8+ T cells in blood was seen between baseline and week 6. After ivuxolimab, CD8+ T cells had more expanded clones than CD4+ T cells on average. Which antigens the clonally expanded peripheral T cells were specific for was not determined. Low levels of normalized T-cell clonal expansion were also seen in some nonresponding patients.

Comment on this clone: Its antigen has not been determined. Base qualities are missing; no much larger clone stands one base away.

Patients with autoimmune disease history or receiving systemic immunosuppression were excluded from the trial. In every dose cohort, peripheral blood was drawn for TCR sequencing at baseline, cycle 4 day 1, and cycle 7 day 1. The samples were taken from a phase I, first-in-human, multicenter, open-label dose-escalation trial of ivuxolimab. The trial enrolled adults with locally advanced or metastatic head and neck squamous cell, hepatocellular, melanoma or renal cell carcinoma. Before TCR sequencing, CD4+ T cells and CD8+ T cells were sorted from peripheral blood as separate populations. The trim is 4 bases for V and 8 bases for J, with a gap of 15 bases between the germline ends. The CDR3 numbers 13 residues from cysteine through phenylalanine. CDR3 DNA is the only sequence kept; it has 39 bases, read in frame from the first base. Taken from the germline V gene, the CDR1 and CDR2 loops are SGHDT and YYEEEE.

To sequence the TCRbeta CDR3 region, genomic DNA was isolated from the sorted cells. TCRbeta CDR3 regions were sequenced using the immunoSEQ Assay. Imported from immuneACCESS, the table was reduced by TCRdb to in-frame sequences with V and J called. These copies leave out some clones; in studies compared against another copy, an unresolved V gene accounts for under half, and the cause of the remainder is not known. A total of tens of thousands of clones appear in this sample, more than 85% of them only once. Together, the top ten hold about 0.7% of the sample. The sequence came from an adult with an advanced solid tumor such as melanoma, head and neck, liver or kidney cancer. The material sequenced was CD4+ or CD8+ T cells sorted from blood, taken in a trial of the OX40 agonist ivuxolimab. The chain is assembled from TRBV5-6 and TRBJ1-2; a confident D gene designation cannot be given. The DNA sequence is TGTGCCAGCAGCCCCTCCGGGGTTAGAGGCTACACCTTC. Its amino acids are CASSPSGVRGYTF.